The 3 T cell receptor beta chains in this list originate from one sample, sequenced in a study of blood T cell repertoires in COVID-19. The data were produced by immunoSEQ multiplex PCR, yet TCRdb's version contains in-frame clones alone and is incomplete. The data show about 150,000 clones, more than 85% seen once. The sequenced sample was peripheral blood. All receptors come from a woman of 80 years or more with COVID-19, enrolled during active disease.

The CDR3 is CASSPRTGGTMNTEAFF. DNA of the CDR3: TGTGCCAGCTCACCTCGGACAGGGGGTACCATGAACACTGAAGCTTTCTTT. The chain couples TRBV18 to TRBJ1-1; the match to TRBD1 covers 10 bases. This CDR3 is 17 amino acids long. Trimming at V came to 3 bases and at J to 0 bases, leaving 7 bases not matched to a gene. Germline V gene lookup returns CDR1 KGHSH and CDR2 LQKENI. Complete variable domain (other parts from reference TRBV18 and TRBJ1-1): NAGVMQNPRHLVRRRGQEARLRCSPMKGHSHVYWYRQLPEEGLKFMVYLQKENIIDESGMPKERFSAEFPKEGPSILRIQQVVRGDSAAYFCASSPRTGGTMNTEAFFGQGTRLTVV.

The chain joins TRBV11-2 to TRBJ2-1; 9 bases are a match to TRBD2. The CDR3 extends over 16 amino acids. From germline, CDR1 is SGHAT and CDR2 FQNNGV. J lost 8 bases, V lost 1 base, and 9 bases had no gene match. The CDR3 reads CASSLGGAGTSYEQFF. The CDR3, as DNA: TGTGCCAGCAGCTTAGGCGGTGCCGGGACTAGCTATGAGCAGTTCTTC. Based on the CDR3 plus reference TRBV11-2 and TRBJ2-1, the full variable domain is EAGVAQSPRYKIIEKRQSVAFWCNPISGHATLYWYQQILGQGPKLLIQFQNNGVVDDSQLPKDRFSAERLKGVDSTLKIQPAKLEDSAVYLCASSLGGAGTSYEQFFGPGTRLTVL.

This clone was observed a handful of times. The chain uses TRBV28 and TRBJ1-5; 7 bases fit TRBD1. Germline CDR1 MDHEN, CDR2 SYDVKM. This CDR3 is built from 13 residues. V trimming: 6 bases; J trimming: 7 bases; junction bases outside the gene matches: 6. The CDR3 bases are TGTGCCAGCAGACAGGGGATTTGGCAGCCCCAGCATTTT. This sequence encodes CASRQGIWQPQHF.